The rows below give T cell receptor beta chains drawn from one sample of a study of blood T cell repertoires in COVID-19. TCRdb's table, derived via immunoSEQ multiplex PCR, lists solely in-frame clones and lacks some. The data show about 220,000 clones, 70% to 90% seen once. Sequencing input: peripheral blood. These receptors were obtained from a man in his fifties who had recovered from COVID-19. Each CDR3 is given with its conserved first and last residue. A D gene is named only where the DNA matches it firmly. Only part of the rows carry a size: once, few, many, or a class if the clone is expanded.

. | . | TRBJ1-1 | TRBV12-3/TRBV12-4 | CASSRTPNTEAFF | TGTGCCAGCAGTCGTACACCGAACACTGAAGCTTTCTTT
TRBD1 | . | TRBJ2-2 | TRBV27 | CASRANRGTGELFF | TGTGCCAGCCGAGCTAACAGGGGCACCGGGGAGCTGTTTTTT
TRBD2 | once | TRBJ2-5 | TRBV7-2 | CASSLGYGTSGGETQYF | TGTGCCAGCAGCTTAGGATACGGGACTAGCGGGGGAGAGACCCAGTACTTC
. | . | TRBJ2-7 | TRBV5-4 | CASTTGPLFYEQYF | TGTGCCAGCACAACAGGGCCACTTTTCTACGAGCAGTACTTC
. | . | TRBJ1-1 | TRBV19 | CASNRRETNTEAFF | TGTGCCAGCAACCGGAGGGAGACTAACACTGAAGCTTTCTTT
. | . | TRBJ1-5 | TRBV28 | CASSLPIRGQPQHF | TGTGCCAGCAGTCTCCCTATCAGAGGTCAGCCCCAGCATTTT
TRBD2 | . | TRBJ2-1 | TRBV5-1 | CASSRGLAGPSPNEQFF | TGCGCCAGCAGCAGGGGACTAGCGGGACCCTCCCCCAATGAGCAGTTCTTC
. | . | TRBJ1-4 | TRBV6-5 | CAGRGSTNEKLFF | TGTGCCGGCCGGGGGAGTACTAATGAAAAACTGTTTTTT
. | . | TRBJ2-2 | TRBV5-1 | CASSFRRASTGELFF | TGCGCCAGCAGCTTCAGGAGGGCGAGCACCGGGGAGCTGTTTTTT
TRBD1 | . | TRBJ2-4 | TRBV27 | CASSTRPGQASKNIQYF | TGTGCCAGCAGTACACGTCCGGGACAGGCATCCAAAAACATTCAGTACTTC
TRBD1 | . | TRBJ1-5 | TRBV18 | CASSRSGTGNQPQHF | TGTGCCAGCTCACGTTCCGGGACAGGGAATCAGCCCCAGCATTTT
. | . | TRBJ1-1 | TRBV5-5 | CASSLVYAGFTEAFF | TGTGCCAGCAGCTTGGTATACGCAGGGTTCACTGAAGCTTTCTTT
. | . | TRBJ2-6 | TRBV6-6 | CASSYAGAGANVLTF | TGTGCCAGCAGTTACGCAGGGGCTGGGGCCAACGTCCTGACTTTC
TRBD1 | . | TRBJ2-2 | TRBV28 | CASTKGGARVTGELFF | TGTGCCAGCACTAAAGGGGGCGCGAGGGTCACCGGGGAGCTGTTTTTT
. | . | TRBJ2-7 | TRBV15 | CATSRAGSARMQYF | TGTGCCACCAGCAGAGCAGGATCCGCCCGGATGCAGTACTTC
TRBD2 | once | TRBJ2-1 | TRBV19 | CASSYSGQTYNEQFF | TGTGCCAGTAGTTATAGCGGGCAGACCTACAATGAGCAGTTCTTC
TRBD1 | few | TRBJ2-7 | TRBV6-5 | CASKGGNNPYEQYF | TGTGCCAGCAAAGGGGGCAACAACCCCTACGAGCAGTACTTC
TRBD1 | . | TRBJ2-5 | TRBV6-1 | CASSEMGTAKETQYF | TGTGCCAGCAGTGAAATGGGGACAGCTAAAGAGACCCAGTACTTC
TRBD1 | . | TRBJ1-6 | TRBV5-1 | CASSLGGGIVSPLHF | TGCGCCAGCAGCTTGGGAGGGGGCATAGTTTCACCCCTCCACTTT
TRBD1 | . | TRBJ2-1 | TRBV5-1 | CASTSPYRGRRNEQFF | TGCGCCAGCACCTCACCCTACAGGGGCCGACGGAATGAGCAGTTCTTC
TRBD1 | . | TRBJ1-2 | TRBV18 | CASSQLDRGRGYTF | TGTGCCAGCTCACAGCTGGACAGGGGGCGAGGCTACACCTTC
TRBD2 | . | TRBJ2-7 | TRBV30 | CAWSPARLAGAHEQYF | TGTGCCTGGAGCCCCGCCCGACTAGCGGGAGCCCACGAGCAGTACTTC
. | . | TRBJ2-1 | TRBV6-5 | CASNRGGMDNEQFF | TGTGCCAGCAACCGGGGAGGAATGGACAATGAGCAGTTCTTC
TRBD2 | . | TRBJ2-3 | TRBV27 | CASSPWTSGRRGTDTQYF | TGTGCCAGCAGTCCCTGGACTAGCGGGAGAAGAGGGACAGATACGCAGTATTTT
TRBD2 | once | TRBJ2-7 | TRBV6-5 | CASSKLAGPYEQYF | TGTGCCAGCAGCAAACTAGCGGGGCCCTACGAGCAGTACTTC
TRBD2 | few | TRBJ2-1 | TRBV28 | CASRGFVAGSYNEQFF | TGTGCCAGCAGGGGATTTGTAGCGGGATCCTACAATGAGCAGTTCTTC
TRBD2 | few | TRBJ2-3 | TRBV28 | CASSTPSGRVDTQYF | TGTGCCAGCAGTACACCTAGCGGGAGAGTTGATACGCAGTATTTT
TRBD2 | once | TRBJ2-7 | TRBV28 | CASSLDLMGLADYEQYF | TGTGCCAGCAGTTTAGACCTTATGGGACTAGCGGACTACGAGCAGTACTTC
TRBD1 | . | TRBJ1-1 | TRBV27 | CASSSHMTGNVNTEAFF | TGTGCCAGCAGTTCCCACATGACAGGGAACGTGAACACTGAAGCTTTCTTT
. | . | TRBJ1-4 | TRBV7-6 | CASSLGRQVSNEKLFF | TGTGCCAGCAGCTTGGGGAGACAGGTTTCTAATGAAAAACTGTTTTTT
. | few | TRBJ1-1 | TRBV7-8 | CASSLSGHTEAFF | TGTGCCAGCAGCTTGTCAGGGCACACTGAAGCTTTCTTT
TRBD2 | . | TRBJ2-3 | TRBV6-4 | CASSDSIAGASGTQYF | TGTGCCAGCAGTGACTCGATAGCGGGAGCGAGCGGTACGCAGTATTTT
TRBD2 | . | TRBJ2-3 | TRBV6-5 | CASSGLAGRTDTQYF | TGTGCCAGCTCGGGACTAGCGGGACGCACAGATACGCAGTATTTT
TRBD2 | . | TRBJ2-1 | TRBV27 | CASRTMGGRWYEQFF | TGTGCCAGCAGGACGATGGGCGGGAGGTGGTATGAGCAGTTCTTC
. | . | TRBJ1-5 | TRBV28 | CASSFGGLWGNQPQHF | TGTGCCAGCAGTTTCGGGGGGCTTTGGGGCAATCAGCCCCAGCATTTT
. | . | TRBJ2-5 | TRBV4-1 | CASSQDKSARGQETQYF | TGCGCCAGCAGCCAAGATAAATCGGCCCGGGGACAAGAGACCCAGTACTTC
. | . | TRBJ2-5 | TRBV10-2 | CARNDTRPWQETQYF | TGCGCCAGAAATGACACCAGACCCTGGCAAGAGACCCAGTACTTC
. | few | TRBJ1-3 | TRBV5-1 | CASSPDSGGNTIYF | TGCGCCAGCAGCCCGGACTCGGGAGGAAACACCATATATTTT
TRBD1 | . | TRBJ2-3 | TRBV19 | CASRRQGSYTDTQYF | TGTGCCAGTAGACGACAGGGATCCTACACAGATACGCAGTATTTT